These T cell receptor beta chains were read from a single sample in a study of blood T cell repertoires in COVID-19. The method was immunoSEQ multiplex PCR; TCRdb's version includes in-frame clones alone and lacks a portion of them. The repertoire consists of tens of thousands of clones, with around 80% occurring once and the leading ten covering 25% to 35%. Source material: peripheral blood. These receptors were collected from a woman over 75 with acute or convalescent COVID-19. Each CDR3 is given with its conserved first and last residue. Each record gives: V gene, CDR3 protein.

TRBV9,CASSVNRGQETQYF
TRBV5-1,CASRGQGSSYEQYF
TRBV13,CASSFYRGQVGNTIYF
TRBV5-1,CASSAGLAGIQGEQFF
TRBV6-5,CASRKDRGAGNEQYF
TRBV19,CASSQTSAQETQYF
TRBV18,CASSPSGGPETQYF
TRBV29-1,CSVETTSGRVYNEQFF
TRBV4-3,CASSQSPGHGPDNEQFF
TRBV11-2,CASSPLAGTDTGELFF
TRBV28,CASSFEGVRKETQYF
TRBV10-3,CAISAQTSGLSYEQYF
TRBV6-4,CASSGTSQVPRNEQFF
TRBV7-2,CASSPTVTNTGELFF
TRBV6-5,CASSLGTGYGYTF
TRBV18,CASSDGIYSQYF
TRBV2,CASSRQPYEQYF
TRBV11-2,CASTVRTSGIVVTDTQYF
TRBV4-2,CASSHGLVTRNEQYF
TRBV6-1,CASSEYQRGNSPLHF
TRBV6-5,CASSMTGGWTGELFF
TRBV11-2,CASSLGRGDSPLHF
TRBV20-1,CSARVREGRIF
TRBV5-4,CASSHPGGYEQFF
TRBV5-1,CASSLAVSNEQFF
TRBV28,CASSRSGRRTGELFF
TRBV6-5,CASSQWGAATDTQYF
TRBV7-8,CASSLRDRINQPQHF
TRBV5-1,CASSSGLAGGPLETQYF
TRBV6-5,CASSRGQGYQPQHF
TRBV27,CASSLFSGDLYEQYF